Shown below are 15 T cell receptor beta chains from a single sample sequenced in a study of blood T cell repertoires in COVID-19. Clones were read by immunoSEQ multiplex PCR, and TCRdb kept only the in-frame ones, dropping some. The sample contains about 240,000 clones, 75% to 85% of which appear only once. The sequenced sample was peripheral blood. These receptors were taken from a woman in her fifties or sixties with active or convalescent COVID-19.

The rearrangement links TRBV5-1 to TRBJ2-5; possible D gene TRBD1, 5 bases. This CDR3 contains 13 residues. Trimming stripped 5 bases from V and 5 bases from J, with 13 bases between. Per the germline V gene, CDR1 is SGHRS and CDR2 is YFSETQ. The CDR3 sequence is CASRDRLGETQYF. In DNA, the CDR3 is TGCGCCAGCAGAGACAGATTGGGTGAGACCCAGTACTTC.

This clone appeared a single time. The chain is built from TRBV4-1 and TRBJ1-5; no definite D call. The CDR3 is 13 residues long. The V and J ends lost 4 bases and 7 bases respectively, with 11 bases between them. CDR1 is MGHRA and CDR2 is YSYEKL in the germline V gene. CDR3 DNA sequence: TGCGCCAGCAGCCCCCCGGGAGGACAGCCCCAGCATTTT. Protein sequence: CASSPPGGQPQHF.

The CDR3 nucleotides are TGTGCCATCACGTTTGGCTCAGGAGGAGGTGAGGTCATGTTTTTT. It yields the protein CAITFGSGGGEVMFF. The chain couples TRBV10-3 to TRBJ1-4; D not certain. Germline lookup yields CDR1 ENHRY and CDR2 SYGVKD. V was clipped by 7 bases and J by 15 bases, with 27 bases between them. The CDR3 contains 15 residues.

The CDR3 loop reads CASSLVGSNTGELFF. CDR3 in DNA: TGTGCCAGCAGCTTAGTCGGGTCGAACACCGGGGAGCTGTTTTTT. V and J are TRBV7-9 and TRBJ2-2; D not certain. The CDR3 is 15 residues long. CDR1 SEHNR and CDR2 FQNEAQ come from the germline V gene (reference sequence). V lost 1 base to trimming and J lost 0 bases, with 6 bases between them.

The chain recombines TRBV6-1 with TRBJ2-3; 10 bases map to TRBD2. Germline lookup yields CDR1 MNHNS and CDR2 SASEGT. V trimming: 11 bases; J trimming: 6 bases; junction bases outside the gene matches: 8. This CDR3 contains 13 residues. As DNA, the CDR3 is TGTGCCGGTGTAGCGGGGGGAAGTGATACGCAGTATTTT. Translated, it gives CAGVAGGSDTQYF.

The chain joins TRBV2 to TRBJ2-5; 12 bases agree with TRBD1. In germline, CDR1 is SNHLY, CDR2 FYNNEI. With 6 bases clipped from V and 5 bases from J, the junction kept 7 bases outside the gene matches. The CDR3 totals 15 residues. The CDR3 DNA is TGTGCCAGCAGGAGGGACAGGGGGCTGGGGGAGACCCAGTACTTC. Translating it yields CASRRDRGLGETQYF.

This clone was seen only once. The V gene is TRBV2, the J gene TRBJ2-3, with 7 nucleotides matching TRBD2. The CDR3 length is 14 residues. The germline CDR1 and CDR2 sequences are SNHLY and FYNNEI. Trimming removed 4 bases from V and 2 bases from J; junction bases left unmatched: 3. This chain's CDR3 is CASSAGGYTDTQYF. The CDR3, as DNA: TGTGCCAGCAGTGCCGGGGGGTACACAGATACGCAGTATTTT.

The V gene is TRBV2, the J gene TRBJ2-4; no firm D call. V lost 7 bases, J lost 2 bases, and 9 bases lay in between. This CDR3 comprises 13 residues. From germline, CDR1 is SNHLY and CDR2 FYNNEI. CDR3: CASTAIPKNIQYF. The DNA of the CDR3 is TGTGCCAGCACCGCGATACCCAAAAACATTCAGTACTTC.

The chain recombines TRBV19 with TRBJ1-2; no firm D call. The ends were cut back, 7 bases at V and 3 bases at J, with 12 bases in the middle. The CDR3 has 13 residues. The V gene's germline CDR1 is LNHDA and CDR2 SQIVND (reference sequence). CDR3 nucleotide sequence: TGTGCCAGTACCCCCGATGGCTACTATGGCTACACCTTC. Translating gives CASTPDGYYGYTF.

The chain employs TRBV6-5 and TRBJ1-5; D possibly corresponds to TRBD1 (6 bases). Per the germline V gene, CDR1 is MNHEY and CDR2 is SVGAGI. The CDR3 consists of 15 residues. Trimming shortened V by 7 bases and J by 3 bases, and 16 bases separated the two germline ends. The DNA of the CDR3 is TGTGCCAGCAACCAGGCCAGGGGCCCCAATCAGCCCCAGCATTTT. It encodes CASNQARGPNQPQHF.

The chain has TRBV4-1 and TRBJ1-2; 8 bases are shared with TRBD1. The ends lost 0 bases at V and 0 bases at J; junction bases unmatched: 9. The CDR3 covers 18 residues. Germline V lookup: CDR1 MGHRA, CDR2 YSYEKL. The CDR3 DNA is TGCGCCAGCAGCCAAGAGGGGACAGGAATTCCCGCTAACTATGGCTACACCTTC. Its translation is CASSQEGTGIPANYGYTF.

The chain combines TRBV2 with TRBJ2-2, with 7 bases lining up with TRBD1. The trim removed 5 bases at V and 5 bases at J, leaving 8 bases unmatched. Germline V gene sequence: CDR1 SNHLY, CDR2 FYNNEI. The CDR3 is 15 amino acids. Here the CDR3 DNA reads TGTGCCAGCAGTTCCCGGACAGGTACGACCGGGGAGCTGTTTTTT. Translation gives CASSSRTGTTGELFF. Based on the CDR3 plus reference TRBV2 and TRBJ2-2, the full variable domain is EPEVTQTPSHQVTQMGQEVILRCVPISNHLYFYWYRQILGQKVEFLVSFYNNEISEKSEIFDDQFSVERPDGSNFTLKIRSTKLEDSAMYFCASSSRTGTTGELFFGEGSRLTVL.

V is TRBV2 and J is TRBJ2-3, with a weak D call TRBD2 (6 bases). This CDR3 is 14 amino acids long. Germline V CDR1 and CDR2: SNHLY, FYNNEI. The V end lost 6 bases, the J end lost 0 bases, and 10 bases lay between the germline ends. The chain's CDR3 is CASSPGVSTDTQYF. CDR3 nucleotides: TGTGCCAGCAGCCCGGGGGTCAGCACAGATACGCAGTATTTT.

This sequence joins TRBV6-5 and TRBJ2-7; a possible D gene is TRBD1 (6 bases). CDR1 is MNHEY and CDR2 is SVGAGI in the germline V gene. V dropped 6 bases and J dropped 2 bases, with 14 bases sitting between them. The length of the CDR3 is 14 residues. The CDR3 nucleotides are TGTGCCAGCAGCCCCTCGCCAGGGGCCTACGAGCAGTACTTC. This encodes CASSPSPGAYEQYF.

CDR3 coding DNA: TGTGCCAGCAGCCCCGCGGGACAGGGGGAGCAGTACTTC. Its translation is CASSPAGQGEQYF. V and J are TRBV13 and TRBJ2-7; 10 nucleotides match TRBD1. V shed 5 bases, J shed 7 bases, and the junction held 5 bases outside the gene matches. Germline-derived CDR1 and CDR2 are PRHDT and FYEKMQ (reference sequence). The CDR3 is 13 residues long.